Reported below is one T cell receptor beta chain. Antigen unknown. This specimen comes from a study of blood T cells in healthy people across ages. Turning to the study itself: Roughly one uniquely barcoded beta molecule per two T cells was captured.

Study outcomes and limitations: The fall in TCR beta diversity per million T cells was roughly linear with age.

Germline V gene lookup returns CDR1 SGHAT and CDR2 FQNNGV. The CDR3 totals 16 residues. Trimming shortened V by 1 base and J by 4 bases, and 16 bases separated the two germline ends. The use of a sample-barcoded 5' primer and a J-beta primer mix characterized a second PCR of roughly 6 to 11 cycles. TCRdb fed the 5' RACE reads into MiXCR, producing one record per CDR3 protein. This table holds some 860,000 distinct CDR3 sequences, 45% to 70% found once. A minimum of 6 million PBMCs was isolated per sample. The genes are TRBV11-2 and TRBJ2-5, with D hard to call. The TCR comes from a man in his forties or fifties in good health. Material: blood. This CDR3 reads CASSLGTAPSRETQYF. The CDR3 nucleotides are TGTGCCAGCAGCTTAGGGACCGCCCCAAGTAGAGAGACCCAGTACTTC.